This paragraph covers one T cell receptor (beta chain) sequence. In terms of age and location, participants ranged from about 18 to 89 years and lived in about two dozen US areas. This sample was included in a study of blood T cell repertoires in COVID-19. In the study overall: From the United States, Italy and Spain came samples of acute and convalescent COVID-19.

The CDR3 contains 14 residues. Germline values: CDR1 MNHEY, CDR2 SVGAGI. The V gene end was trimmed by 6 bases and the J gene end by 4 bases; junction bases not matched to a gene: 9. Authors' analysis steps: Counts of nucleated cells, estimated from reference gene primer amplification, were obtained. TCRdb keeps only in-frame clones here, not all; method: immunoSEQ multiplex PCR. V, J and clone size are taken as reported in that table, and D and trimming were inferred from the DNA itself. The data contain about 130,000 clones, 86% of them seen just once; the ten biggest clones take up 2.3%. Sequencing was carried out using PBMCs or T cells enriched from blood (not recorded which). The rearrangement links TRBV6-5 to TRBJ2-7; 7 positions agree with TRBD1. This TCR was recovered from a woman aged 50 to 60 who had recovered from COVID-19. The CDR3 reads CASRRGRPIYEQYF. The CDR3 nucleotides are TGTGCCAGCAGGAGGGGGCGGCCGATATACGAGCAGTACTTC.